Listed below are T cell receptor beta chains from one sample, sequenced in a study of neurological immune-mediated disorders. One entry per CDR3 protein results from TCRdb running MiXCR on the 5' RACE reads. The sample has roughly 19,000 distinct CDR3 sequences, roughly 15% seen once. Material: PBMCs. These receptors were collected from a female donor with HTLV-1-associated myelopathy (HAM/TSP). The CDR3 runs from the conserved cysteine through the conserved F or W. Each record gives: CDR3 protein, CDR3 DNA, CDR3 length, clone size, J gene, V gene, D gene. The D gene is left open where the match is weak. Expanded clones are given a class, and other clones once, few, many or no size at all.

CDR3: CASSSPGHSYEQYF
DNA: TGCGCCAGCAGCTCTCCCGGACACTCCTACGAGCAGTACTTC
length: 14
size: many
J: TRBJ2-7
V: TRBV5-1
D: -

CDR3: CASKEISNQPQHF
DNA: TGTGCCAGCAAGGAGATTAGCAATCAGCCCCAGCATTTT
length: 13
size: many
J: TRBJ1-5
V: TRBV6-1
D: -

CDR3: CASSLLDSYEQYF
DNA: TGTGCCAGCAGCTTGCTAGACAGTTACGAGCAGTACTTC
length: 13
size: many
J: TRBJ2-7
V: TRBV7-9
D: -

CDR3: CASSFSLGAPGKTQYF
DNA: TGTGCCAGCAGCTTTTCCCTGGGGGCGCCCGGGAAGACCCAGTACTTC
length: 16
size: many
J: TRBJ2-5
V: TRBV7-9
D: -

CDR3: CSARSSGGDSTDTQYF
DNA: TGCAGTGCTAGATCCAGCGGGGGAGACAGCACAGATACGCAGTATTTT
length: 16
size: medium-sized
J: TRBJ2-3
V: TRBV20-1
D: TRBD2

CDR3: CASSDTGTTLYNEQFF
DNA: TGTGCCAGCAGCGATACCGGGACAACCCTTTACAATGAGCAGTTCTTC
length: 16
size: many
J: TRBJ2-1
V: TRBV3-1
D: -

CDR3: CASSLETGTTDTQYF
DNA: TGCGCCAGCAGCTTGGAGACAGGGACCACAGATACGCAGTATTTT
length: 15
size: many
J: TRBJ2-3
V: TRBV5-1
D: TRBD1

CDR3: CASSLVFGLTGELFF
DNA: TGTGCCAGCAGCTTAGTTTTCGGGCTCACCGGGGAGCTGTTTTTT
length: 15
size: many
J: TRBJ2-2
V: TRBV7-2
D: -

CDR3: CASSLELWGYRSYEQYF
DNA: TGTGCCAGCAGCTTAGAGCTTTGGGGTTACAGATCCTACGAGCAGTACTTC
length: 17
size: many
J: TRBJ2-7
V: TRBV7-2
D: -

CDR3: CSVASIQETQYF
DNA: TGCAGCGTTGCTAGCATCCAAGAGACCCAGTACTTC
length: 12
size: many
J: TRBJ2-5
V: TRBV29-1
D: -

CDR3: CASSPPRTGVNEQFF
DNA: TGTGCCAGCTCACCACCGAGGACAGGGGTCAATGAGCAGTTCTTC
length: 15
size: -
J: TRBJ2-1
V: TRBV18
D: TRBD1

CDR3: CASSIGQVSEQYF
DNA: TGTGCCAGTAGTATCGGACAGGTCAGCGAGCAGTACTTC
length: 13
size: many
J: TRBJ2-7
V: TRBV19
D: TRBD1

CDR3: CASSAFNRDGQFF
DNA: TGTGCCAGCAGCGCGTTCAACAGGGACGGGCAGTTCTTC
length: 13
size: medium-sized
J: TRBJ2-1
V: TRBV9
D: -

CDR3: CASSWSGDTQYF
DNA: TGTGCCAGCAGCTGGAGCGGAGATACGCAGTATTTT
length: 12
size: many
J: TRBJ2-3
V: TRBV12-3/TRBV12-4
D: -

CDR3: CASSLLPRGGRSENTEAFF
DNA: TGTGCCAGCAGTTTACTCCCTAGGGGGGGAAGGTCTGAGAACACTGAAGCTTTCTTT
length: 19
size: many
J: TRBJ1-1
V: TRBV28
D: -

CDR3: CASSLATTGNTEAFF
DNA: TGTGCCAGCAGCTTGGCAACGACAGGAAACACTGAAGCTTTCTTT
length: 15
size: medium-sized
J: TRBJ1-1
V: TRBV5-4
D: -

CDR3: CSVEGGGADTQYF
DNA: TGCAGTGTTGAGGGGGGGGGTGCAGATACGCAGTATTTT
length: 13
size: many
J: TRBJ2-3
V: TRBV20-1
D: -

CDR3: CATSSPARILPGLPTNEKLFF
DNA: TGTGCCACCAGCAGCCCCGCAAGGATCCTCCCGGGTCTACCAACTAATGAAAAACTGTTTTTT
length: 21
size: -
J: TRBJ1-4
V: TRBV15
D: -

CDR3: CASSFGGRDYNEQFF
DNA: TGTGCCAGCAGCTTCGGAGGGAGGGACTACAATGAGCAGTTCTTC
length: 15
size: -
J: TRBJ2-1
V: TRBV7-9
D: TRBD2

CDR3: CASSQAGLAGGYDTQYF
DNA: TGTGCCAGCAGCCAAGCGGGACTAGCGGGGGGATACGATACGCAGTATTTT
length: 17
size: -
J: TRBJ2-3
V: TRBV4-2
D: TRBD2

CDR3: CASSTQATNEKLFF
DNA: TGTGCCAGCAGCACCCAGGCAACTAATGAAAAACTGTTTTTT
length: 14
size: many
J: TRBJ1-4
V: TRBV5-6
D: -

CDR3: CASRWSGDTQYF
DNA: TGTGCCAGCAGGTGGAGCGGAGATACGCAGTATTTT
length: 12
size: medium-sized
J: TRBJ2-3
V: TRBV12-3/TRBV12-4
D: -

CDR3: CASSLDHTDTQYF
DNA: TGTGCCAGCAGCTTGGACCACACAGATACGCAGTATTTT
length: 13
size: -
J: TRBJ2-3
V: TRBV5-6
D: -

CDR3: CSATRQGGGNYGYTF
DNA: TGCAGTGCTACAAGGCAGGGGGGGGGAAACTATGGCTACACCTTC
length: 15
size: many
J: TRBJ1-2
V: TRBV20-1
D: TRBD1

CDR3: CASSAGSISYEQYF
DNA: TGTGCCAGCAGCGCTGGTTCTATCTCCTACGAGCAGTACTTC
length: 14
size: many
J: TRBJ2-7
V: TRBV12-3/TRBV12-4
D: -

CDR3: CSARTSWGADEQYF
DNA: TGCAGTGCTAGGACTAGCTGGGGGGCGGACGAGCAGTACTTC
length: 14
size: many
J: TRBJ2-7
V: TRBV20-1
D: -

CDR3: CATSTQAETQYF
DNA: TGTGCCACCAGCACACAGGCGGAGACCCAGTACTTC
length: 12
size: few
J: TRBJ2-5
V: TRBV15
D: -

CDR3: CASSLPWTGREDEQFF
DNA: TGTGCCAGCAGTTTACCCTGGACGGGAAGGGAGGATGAGCAGTTCTTC
length: 16
size: few
J: TRBJ2-1
V: TRBV28
D: -

CDR3: CASSSEDSSYEQYF
DNA: TGTGCCAGCAGCTCAGAGGACAGCTCCTACGAGCAGTACTTC
length: 14
size: few
J: TRBJ2-7
V: TRBV7-2
D: -

CDR3: CSASPSSGAVGEQFF
DNA: TGCAGTGCTAGCCCCTCTAGCGGGGCCGTGGGTGAGCAGTTCTTC
length: 15
size: many
J: TRBJ2-1
V: TRBV20-1
D: TRBD2

CDR3: CASGQGFIPYEQYF
DNA: TGTGCCAGTGGACAGGGGTTTATCCCCTACGAGCAGTACTTC
length: 14
size: many
J: TRBJ2-7
V: TRBV19
D: TRBD1

CDR3: CSASFSGRALGETQYF
DNA: TGCAGTGCTAGTTTCTCCGGGAGGGCCCTCGGGGAGACCCAGTACTTC
length: 16
size: many
J: TRBJ2-5
V: TRBV20-1
D: TRBD2

CDR3: CSVRPLEETQYF
DNA: TGCAGCGTCCGACCCCTGGAGGAGACCCAGTACTTC
length: 12
size: many
J: TRBJ2-5
V: TRBV29-1
D: -

CDR3: CSVEEYNEQFF
DNA: TGCAGCGTTGAGGAATACAATGAGCAGTTCTTC
length: 11
size: medium-sized
J: TRBJ2-1
V: TRBV29-1
D: -

CDR3: CASSWRGGEREQYF
DNA: TGTGCCAGCAGCTGGCGCGGGGGGGAGCGCGAGCAGTACTTC
length: 14
size: many
J: TRBJ2-7
V: TRBV7-2
D: TRBD2

CDR3: CASRKYGLPGPRRNNQPQHF
DNA: TGTGCCAGCAGAAAATACGGACTTCCCGGCCCCCGCCGCAACAATCAGCCCCAGCATTTT
length: 20
size: many
J: TRBJ1-5
V: TRBV28
D: -

CDR3: CVSSQGSRNTGELFF
DNA: TGTGTCAGCAGCCAAGGGTCGCGGAACACCGGGGAGCTGTTTTTT
length: 15
size: -
J: TRBJ2-2
V: TRBV4-2
D: -

CDR3: CSALLAGCTGSYNEQFF
DNA: TGCAGTGCTTTACTAGCGGGGTGTACGGGCTCCTACAATGAGCAGTTCTTC
length: 17
size: -
J: TRBJ2-1
V: TRBV20-1
D: TRBD2

CDR3: CASARTGLSSYEQYF
DNA: TGTGCCAGCGCCCGAACGGGCCTAAGCTCCTACGAGCAGTACTTC
length: 15
size: many
J: TRBJ2-7
V: TRBV6-1
D: -

CDR3: CASSFLGGDTDTQYF
DNA: TGTGCCAGCAGTTTTTTAGGGGGCGACACAGATACGCAGTATTTT
length: 15
size: many
J: TRBJ2-3
V: TRBV28
D: TRBD1

CDR3: CASSETATSGSEQFF
DNA: TGCGCCAGCAGTGAAACGGCTACCTCGGGGTCTGAGCAGTTCTTC
length: 15
size: many
J: TRBJ2-1
V: TRBV10-2
D: -

CDR3: CASSLSGNADTQYF
DNA: TGTGCCAGCAGCCTTAGCGGGAACGCAGATACGCAGTATTTT
length: 14
size: many
J: TRBJ2-3
V: TRBV14
D: TRBD2

CDR3: CASSPATVDGYTF
DNA: TGTGCCAGCAGCCCCGCGACGGTGGATGGCTACACCTTC
length: 13
size: many
J: TRBJ1-2
V: TRBV5-5
D: -

CDR3: CSARPGNNQPQHF
DNA: TGCAGTGCTAGGCCCGGGAACAATCAGCCCCAGCATTTT
length: 13
size: medium-sized
J: TRBJ1-5
V: TRBV20-1
D: -

CDR3: CASSQDSPSGAFTGELFF
DNA: TGCGCCAGCAGCCAAGATAGTCCTAGCGGGGCTTTCACCGGGGAGCTGTTTTTT
length: 18
size: many
J: TRBJ2-2
V: TRBV4-3
D: TRBD2

CDR3: CSAREGLAGAHYNEQFF
DNA: TGCAGTGCTAGAGAAGGGCTAGCGGGAGCGCATTACAATGAGCAGTTCTTC
length: 17
size: many
J: TRBJ2-1
V: TRBV20-1
D: TRBD2

CDR3: CSARDSNKGNSPLHF
DNA: TGCAGTGCTAGAGACAGTAATAAGGGGAATTCACCCCTCCACTTT
length: 15
size: many
J: TRBJ1-6
V: TRBV20-1
D: -

CDR3: CASSLGLAGDNEQFF
DNA: TGCGCCAGCAGCTTGGGACTAGCGGGAGACAATGAGCAGTTCTTC
length: 15
size: many
J: TRBJ2-1
V: TRBV5-1
D: TRBD2

CDR3: CASRFPGTSASSGANVLTF
DNA: TGTGCCAGCAGATTTCCGGGGACTAGCGCCAGCTCTGGGGCCAACGTCCTGACTTTC
length: 19
size: many
J: TRBJ2-6
V: TRBV7-2
D: TRBD2

CDR3: CASGRAVTVSSHAGANVLTF
DNA: TGTGCTAGTGGGCGGGCGGTGACAGTTTCCTCACACGCTGGGGCCAACGTCCTGACTTTC
length: 20
size: many
J: TRBJ2-6
V: TRBV12-5
D: -

CDR3: CASSIGVIVDTQYF
DNA: TGTGCCAGCAGCATAGGTGTAATAGTAGATACGCAGTATTTT
length: 14
size: many
J: TRBJ2-3
V: TRBV6-6
D: -

CDR3: CASSQTGPYNEQFF
DNA: TGCGCCAGCAGCCAGACAGGACCCTACAATGAGCAGTTCTTC
length: 14
size: many
J: TRBJ2-1
V: TRBV5-1
D: -

CDR3: CASRSGLAGSNEQFF
DNA: TGTGCCAGCAGATCGGGACTAGCGGGGTCCAATGAGCAGTTCTTC
length: 15
size: many
J: TRBJ2-1
V: TRBV7-2
D: TRBD2

CDR3: CASSQKPGSNSYNEQFF
DNA: TGCGCCAGCAGCCAAAAACCCGGGTCCAACTCCTACAATGAGCAGTTCTTC
length: 17
size: -
J: TRBJ2-1
V: TRBV4-1
D: -

CDR3: CSARDSPGGTYEQYF
DNA: TGCAGTGCTAGAGATTCCCCGGGAGGGACCTACGAGCAGTACTTC
length: 15
size: many
J: TRBJ2-7
V: TRBV20-1
D: TRBD2

CDR3: CANSPNRGSEQYF
DNA: TGTGCCAACAGCCCGAACCGGGGGAGCGAGCAGTACTTC
length: 13
size: -
J: TRBJ2-7
V: TRBV7-9
D: -

CDR3: CASSSNNEGDGYTF
DNA: TGCGCCAGCAGCTCGAACAATGAGGGAGATGGCTACACCTTC
length: 14
size: many
J: TRBJ1-2
V: TRBV5-1
D: -

CDR3: CASSLGGTSAYSSYEQYF
DNA: TGCGCCAGCAGCTTGGGGGGGACTAGCGCCTATTCCTCCTACGAGCAGTACTTC
length: 18
size: many
J: TRBJ2-7
V: TRBV5-1
D: TRBD2

CDR3: CASSLGQVGNTDTQYF
DNA: TGTGCCAGCAGCTTAGGACAGGTGGGAAACACAGATACGCAGTATTTT
length: 16
size: few
J: TRBJ2-3
V: TRBV7-9
D: -

CDR3: CSASDGDPYEQYF
DNA: TGCAGTGCTAGTGACGGGGACCCCTACGAGCAGTACTTC
length: 13
size: medium-sized
J: TRBJ2-7
V: TRBV20-1
D: -